Here is one T cell receptor (beta chain) with its context. Many counts were recorded for this clonotype. Its binding antigen is unknown. Base qualities were left out, and no much larger clone turns up one base away. The sequencer listed for this sample is Illumina HiSeq 2500. Quantitative 5'-RACE with molecular barcodes was the method used to prepare the TCR beta libraries. The authors processed their data as follows. A new computational method based on a probabilistic model of VDJ rearrangement was used to identify disease-linked TCR variants. Clones were called with MiXCR by TCRdb after fastp trimmed the public reads at Q25, and only in-frame beta chains were retained. Each entry merges the rows of one CDR3 protein and shows their most common DNA and genes. It is TCRdb's table, rather than the study itself, that gives the V and J calls and clone size. This sample lists about 130,000 distinct CDR3 sequences; about 6.7% were detected once. The top ten hold roughly 12% of the sample.

This record comes from a study of CD8 T cells in ankylosing spondylitis (dated by TCRdb to the late 2010s). For context, the study as a whole: The study profiled T cell receptor beta repertoires in healthy donors and ankylosing spondylitis patients to find disease-linked TCR variants. In total, the full study cohort was made up of roughly 110 healthy donors and some 26 ankylosing spondylitis patients. Peripheral blood samples were taken, and synovial fluid was additionally collected from ankylosing spondylitis patients.

Sequences KGHDR (CDR1) and SFDVKD (CDR2) are obtained from the germline V gene. Including the terminal cysteine and phenylalanine, the CDR3 comprises 14 residues. The retained sequence is limited to the CDR3, 42 bases, with the frame set at the first base. V loses 4 bases of germline sequence and J loses 6 bases, and the interval between the two ends is 12 bases. Broader findings and caveats from the paper: A CD8+ phenotype was shown by the disease-linked clones, which were found at relatively low frequencies in peripheral blood. Significant enrichment of the disease-linked clones was reported in matched synovial fluid samples from ankylosing spondylitis patients. Some motif variants had previously been reported in the synovial fluid and blood of reactive arthritis patients, which suggests shared mechanisms of disease initiation. Blood from ankylosing spondylitis patients appeared to be characterized by a TCR beta motif composed of eight highly homologous amino acid variants.

The sequence derives from a female donor with ankylosing spondylitis or in good health (not recorded which). Rearrangement joined TRBV24-1 to TRBJ2-1, and possibly TRBD2, on 6 matching bases. Sample: blood, either unsorted or a sorted T cell fraction (not recorded which). The CDR3 has the sequence CATSEPGLGNEQFF. The DNA is as follows: TGTGCCACCAGTGAGCCGGGACTCGGCAATGAGCAGTTCTTC.